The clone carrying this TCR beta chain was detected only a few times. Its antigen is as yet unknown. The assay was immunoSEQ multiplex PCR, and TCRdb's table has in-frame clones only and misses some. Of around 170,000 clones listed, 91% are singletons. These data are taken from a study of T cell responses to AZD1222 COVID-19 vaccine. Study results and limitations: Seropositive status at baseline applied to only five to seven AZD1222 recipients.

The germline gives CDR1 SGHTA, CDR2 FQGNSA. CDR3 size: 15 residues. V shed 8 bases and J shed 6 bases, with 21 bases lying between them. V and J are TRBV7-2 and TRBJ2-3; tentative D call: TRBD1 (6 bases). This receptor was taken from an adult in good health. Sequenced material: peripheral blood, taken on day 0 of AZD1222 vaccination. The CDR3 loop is CASGNRAASFDTQYF. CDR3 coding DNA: TGTGCCAGCGGAAACAGGGCGGCTAGCTTCGATACGCAGTATTTT.